Below are 25 T cell receptor beta chains sequenced from a single sample in a study of blood T cell repertoires in COVID-19 (TCRdb year 2020). The method was the immunoSEQ multiplex PCR assay. Imported from immuneACCESS, the table was reduced by TCRdb to in-frame sequences with V and J called. These copies leave out some clones; in studies compared against another copy, an unresolved V gene accounts for under half, and the cause of the remainder is not known. The sample table records about 190,000 clones; roughly 80% of these occur just once. Together, the top ten hold around 12% of the sample. Sequencing was done on a sample of peripheral blood. The origin of the receptors is a woman in her 50s with acute or convalescent COVID-19.

V and J are TRBV15 and TRBJ1-5; no firm D call. The CDR3 is 15 residues long. The germline V gene has CDR1 LNHNV and CDR2 YYDKDF (reference sequence). V lost 3 bases and J 0 bases, leaving 9 bases between the germline ends. CDR3 DNA sequence: TGTGCCACCAGCAGGCAGAGGGATAGCAATCAGCCCCAGCATTTT. Its protein product is CATSRQRDSNQPQHF.

The chain joins TRBV5-1 to TRBJ2-1; D not resolved. V was shortened by 2 bases and J by 7 bases, with 19 bases between the two germline ends. The length of the CDR3 is 16 residues. Germline V gives CDR1 SGHRS, CDR2 YFSETQ. The CDR3 nucleotides read TGCGCCAGCAGCTTACCCCTAGGCGGAGCCGGGAATGAGCAGTTCTTC. This codes for CASSLPLGGAGNEQFF.

V and J are TRBV24-1 and TRBJ2-7, with 10 bases lining up with TRBD2. This CDR3 contains 17 residues. Trimming removed 4 bases from V and 2 bases from J; junction bases left unmatched: 10. Germline assignment: CDR1 KGHDR and CDR2 SFDVKD. The CDR3 sequence is CATSDSSGGAVTYEQYF. The CDR3 nucleotides read TGTGCCACCAGTGACTCAAGCGGGGGGGCAGTAACCTACGAGCAGTACTTC.

This clone was picked up one time. This rearrangement joins TRBV7-2 to TRBJ2-6; D may be TRBD1 (5 bases). The V end was cut by 7 bases, the J end by 2 bases, with 12 bases between. This CDR3 has 15 amino acids. The germline CDR1 and CDR2 sequences are SGHTA and FQGNSA. The CDR3: CASTSRVAGANVLTF. As DNA, the CDR3 is TGTGCCAGCACAAGCAGGGTGGCTGGGGCCAACGTCCTGACTTTC.

The rearrangement uses TRBV6-6 and TRBJ1-5; D call uncertain. The CDR3 runs 13 residues. Between the trimmed V and J ends, which lost 8 bases and 2 bases, there was a span of 10 bases. Germline loops: CDR1 MNHNY, CDR2 SVGAGI (reference sequence). As DNA, the CDR3 is TGTGCCAGCGCTTGGCAGGGCAATCAGCCCCAGCATTTT. Protein product: CASAWQGNQPQHF.

The chain links TRBV5-6 to TRBJ2-1; TRBD2 aligns across 7 bases. V shed 2 bases, J shed 0 bases, and the junction held 8 bases outside the gene matches. Germline V gene sequence: CDR1 SGHDT, CDR2 YYEEEE. This CDR3 contains 17 residues. This CDR3 reads CASSFRRGRDSYNEQFF. In DNA, the CDR3 is TGTGCCAGCAGCTTCCGGCGCGGGAGAGACTCCTACAATGAGCAGTTCTTC.

This sequence joins TRBV5-3 and TRBJ1-5, with 10 bases fitting TRBD1. TRBV5-3 falls under the ORF class, with uncertain function. The CDR3 is 15 amino acids. The V and J ends lost 3 bases and 4 bases, in that order; junction bases with no gene match: 4. The CDR3, as DNA: TGTGCCAGAAGCTGGGACAGGGGATTGAATCAGCCCCAGCATTTT. Its protein product is CARSWDRGLNQPQHF.

The rearrangement uses TRBV5-4 and TRBJ1-2; the match to TRBD1 covers 9 bases. V lost 3 bases and J lost 7; bases outside the gene matches: 16. The CDR3 loop spans 17 amino acids. CDR1 SGHNT and CDR2 YYREEE come from the germline V gene (reference sequence). The CDR3 spells CASSSIGRRTGEGGYTF. For the CDR3, the DNA is TGTGCCAGCAGCTCCATCGGGAGAAGGACAGGGGAGGGTGGCTACACCTTC.

This rearrangement joins TRBV28 to TRBJ2-3; 8 bases line up with TRBD2. This CDR3 is 14 amino acids long. Germline lookup yields CDR1 MDHEN and CDR2 SYDVKM. The trim removed 6 bases at V and 3 bases at J, leaving 5 bases unmatched. The CDR3 DNA follows: TGTGCCAGCAGCAGCGGGAGATGGACAGATACGCAGTATTTT. Translation: CASSSGRWTDTQYF.

V gene TRBV30 combines with J gene TRBJ2-7; the D gene is possibly TRBD1 (5 bases). The CDR3 consists of 13 residues. Germline assignment: CDR1 GTSNPN and CDR2 SVGIG (reference sequence). Trimming cost V 0 bases and J 5 bases, with 11 bases left between them. For the CDR3, the DNA is TGTGCCTGGAGTGTATCCAGGGTTCACGAGCAGTACTTC. This gives the protein CAWSVSRVHEQYF.

V gene TRBV28 combines with J gene TRBJ2-7; 8 bases are a match to TRBD2. CDR3 length equals 13 residues. Looked up from germline, CDR1 is MDHEN and CDR2 is SYDVKM. Trimming took 8 bases from V and 0 from J; bases not matched to a gene: 3. The CDR3 sequence: CASYSGISYEQYF. The CDR3, as DNA: TGTGCCAGCTATAGCGGGATCTCCTACGAGCAGTACTTC.

The gene calls are TRBV6-5 and TRBJ1-5; a possible D gene is TRBD1 (6 bases). There are 15 residues in the CDR3. The germline CDR1 and CDR2 sequences are MNHEY and SVGAGI. V shed 6 bases and J shed 0 bases, with 12 bases lying between them. The CDR3 DNA reads TGTGCCAGCAGCCGGGACATCGGTAGCAATCAGCCCCAGCATTTT. Encoded protein: CASSRDIGSNQPQHF.

With respect to this clone: This specimen includes other DNA sequences encoding the same CDR3. J is TRBJ2-1 and V is TRBV5-1; TRBD2 matches 9 bases. Losses at the gene ends were 4 bases for V and 4 bases for J; bases not matched to a gene: 3. The V gene's germline CDR1 is SGHRS and CDR2 YFSETQ. The CDR3 spans 14 residues. The chain's CDR3 is CASSGSGGYNEQFF. As DNA, the CDR3 is TGCGCCAGCAGCGGAAGCGGGGGGTACAATGAGCAGTTCTTC.

The CDR3 protein is CASSARPPGLAPQETQYF. The CDR3 DNA reads as TGTGCCAGTAGTGCACGGCCTCCGGGACTAGCGCCACAAGAGACCCAGTACTTC. This rearrangement joins TRBV19 to TRBJ2-5, with TRBD2 matching 10 bases. There are 18 residues in the CDR3. V lost 5 bases, J lost 2 bases, and 14 bases stayed unmatched. CDR1 is LNHDA, CDR2 SQIVND, per germline (reference sequence).

This chain uses TRBV6-5 with TRBJ2-7, with a weak D call TRBD1 (6 bases). Trimming left V 2 bases short and J 4 bases short, with 6 bases between. This CDR3 is built from 12 residues. Germline lookup yields CDR1 MNHEY and CDR2 SVGAGI. CDR3 loop: CASSYRGYEQYF. CDR3 coding DNA: TGTGCCAGCAGTTACAGGGGGTACGAGCAGTACTTC.

V and J are TRBV4-3 and TRBJ2-2, with 10 bases that match TRBD1. Trimming took 0 bases from V and 5 from J; bases not matched to a gene: 6. CDR1 is LGHNA and CDR2 is YSLEER in the germline V gene. This CDR3 has 17 amino acids. The DNA of the CDR3 is TGCGCCAGCAGCCAAGATGGGGGACAGGGGACTACCGGGGAGCTGTTTTTT. Translated, it gives CASSQDGGQGTTGELFF.

In this sample, this clone turned up a few times. V is TRBV28 and J is TRBJ1-2, with a weak D call TRBD1 (6 bases). The CDR3 runs 13 residues. V lost 5 bases, J lost 0 bases, and 7 bases lay in between. Germline V gene data show CDR1 as MDHEN and CDR2 as SYDVKM. The CDR3 nucleotides are TGTGCCAGCAGTGGACAGCCTAACTATGGCTACACCTTC. It yields the protein CASSGQPNYGYTF.

The rearrangement joins TRBV7-2 to TRBJ2-1; D perhaps matches TRBD2 (5 bases). V dropped 5 bases and J dropped 4 bases, with 12 bases sitting between them. CDR3 length equals 14 residues. Germline V gives CDR1 SGHTA, CDR2 FQGNSA. The CDR3 nucleotides are TGTGCCAGCAGCCCGGGGTGGGCTTACAATGAGCAGTTCTTC. Translating it yields CASSPGWAYNEQFF.

V is TRBV7-2 and J is TRBJ1-6; D perhaps matches TRBD1 (6 bases). The CDR3 has 15 amino acids. Germline loops: CDR1 SGHTA, CDR2 FQGNSA. The germline V and J ends were trimmed by 7 bases and 8 bases, with 18 bases remaining between them. CDR3 amino acids: CASTHGGAGYSPLHF. The DNA of the CDR3 is TGTGCCAGCACCCACGGGGGGGCTGGATATTCACCCCTCCACTTT.

The J gene is TRBJ2-7, the V gene TRBV5-1; TRBD2 is a possible D gene (5 bases). The germline V gene has CDR1 SGHRS and CDR2 YFSETQ. CDR3 length: 12 residues. V lost 4 bases to trimming and J lost 6 bases, with 11 bases between them. CDR3 nucleotides: TGCGCCAGCAGCGTCCCCGGGATCGAGCAGTACTTC. Translating it yields CASSVPGIEQYF.

The chain joins TRBV6-2 or TRBV6-3 to TRBJ2-7, with 8 bases that match TRBD1. Germline CDR1 and CDR2: MNHEY and SVGEGT. There are 16 residues in the CDR3. V trimming: 4 bases; J trimming: 2 bases; junction bases outside the gene matches: 10. The CDR3 nucleotides are TGTGCCAGCAGTTCCGTGCGACAGGGGACAGCCTACGAGCAGTACTTC. The encoded protein is CASSSVRQGTAYEQYF.

This clone was seen a handful of times. The chain links TRBV10-2 to TRBJ2-5, with D unresolved. The CDR3 is made up of 11 amino acids. Between the trimmed V and J ends, which lost 6 bases and 4 bases, there was a span of 6 bases. Germline assignment: CDR1 WSHSY and CDR2 SAAADI. The CDR3: CASRSLETQYF. CDR3 sequence (DNA): TGCGCCAGCAGGTCACTAGAGACCCAGTACTTC.

The gene calls are TRBV9 and TRBJ2-3, with 7 nucleotides matching TRBD1. After removal of 0 bases from V and 4 bases from J, the junction contained 8 bases not matched to a gene. Germline values: CDR1 SGDLS, CDR2 YYNGEE. The CDR3 has 16 residues. The CDR3 nucleotides are TGTGCCAGCAGCGTAGCTACGGACAGGTCCTCAGATACGCAGTATTTT. Translation gives CASSVATDRSSDTQYF.

This clone was observed a handful of times. V usage is TRBV2 and J usage is TRBJ2-1; D might be TRBD2 (6 bases). The V gene lost 2 bases and the J gene lost 0 bases, with 11 bases spanning the gap. The length of the CDR3 is 16 residues. Germline CDR1 is SNHLY and CDR2 is FYNNEI. CDR3 in DNA: TGTGCCAGCAGTGAACGGGGGATTACCTCCTACAATGAGCAGTTCTTC. As protein: CASSERGITSYNEQFF.

The chain combines TRBV28 with TRBJ1-4, with D possibly TRBD1 on 5 matching bases. Germline CDR1 is MDHEN and CDR2 is SYDVKM. The CDR3 is 13 amino acids. Trimming left V 3 bases short and J 7 bases short, with 9 bases between. The CDR3 bases are TGTGCCAGCAGTTTGGGCCAGGGTGAAAAACTGTTTTTT. Protein sequence: CASSLGQGEKLFF.